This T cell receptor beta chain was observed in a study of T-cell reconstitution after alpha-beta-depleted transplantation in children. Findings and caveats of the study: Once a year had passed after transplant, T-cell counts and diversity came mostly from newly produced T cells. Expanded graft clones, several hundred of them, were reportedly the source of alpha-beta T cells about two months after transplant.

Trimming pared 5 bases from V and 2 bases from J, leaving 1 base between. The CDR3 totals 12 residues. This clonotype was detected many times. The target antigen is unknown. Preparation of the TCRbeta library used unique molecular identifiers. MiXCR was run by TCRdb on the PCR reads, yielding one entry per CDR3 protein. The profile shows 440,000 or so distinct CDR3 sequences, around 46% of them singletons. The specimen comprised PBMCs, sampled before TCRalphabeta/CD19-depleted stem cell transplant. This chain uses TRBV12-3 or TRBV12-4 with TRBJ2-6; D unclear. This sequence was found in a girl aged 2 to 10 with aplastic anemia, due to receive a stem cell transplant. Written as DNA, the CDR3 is TGTGCCAGCAGTGCTGGGGCCAACGTCCTGACTTTC. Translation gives CASSAGANVLTF.